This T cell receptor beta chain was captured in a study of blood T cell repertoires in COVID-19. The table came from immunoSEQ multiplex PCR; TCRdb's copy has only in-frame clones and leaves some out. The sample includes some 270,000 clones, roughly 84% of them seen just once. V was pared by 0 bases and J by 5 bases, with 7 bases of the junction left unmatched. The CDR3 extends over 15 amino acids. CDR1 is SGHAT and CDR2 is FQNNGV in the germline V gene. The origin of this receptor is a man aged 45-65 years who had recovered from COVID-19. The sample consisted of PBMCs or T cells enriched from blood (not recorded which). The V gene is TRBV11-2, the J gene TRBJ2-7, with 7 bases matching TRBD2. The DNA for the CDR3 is TGTGCCAGCAGCTTAGATTTAGCGGGTCATGACGAGCAGTACTTC. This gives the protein CASSLDLAGHDEQYF.